The rows below give T cell receptor beta chains drawn from one sample of a study of blood T cell repertoires in COVID-19. Measured with immunoSEQ multiplex PCR; TCRdb has only the in-frame clones, and not every one. Found here are around 400,000 clones, 80% to 90% of them singletons; the top ten hold roughly 2%. The sequenced sample consisted of peripheral blood. The receptors here all came from a woman in her fifties or sixties with COVID-19, enrolled during active disease. Both conserved end residues are part of each CDR3. The D gene is left open where the match is weak. Only part of the rows carry a size: once, few, many, or a class if the clone is expanded.

cdr3_nt: TGTGCCAGCAGGGGACAGGGGGCTGACTATGGCTACACCTTC
cdr3_aa: CASRGQGADYGYTF
j_call: TRBJ1-2
d_call: TRBD1
v_call: TRBV6-5
cdr3_length: 14
clone_size: -

cdr3_nt: TGTGCCAGCAGCGTCGCGGGCTCCTACGAGCAGTACTTC
cdr3_aa: CASSVAGSYEQYF
j_call: TRBJ2-7
d_call: -
v_call: TRBV9
cdr3_length: 13
clone_size: -

cdr3_nt: TGTGCCAGCAGCCGACAGGGAAGCCGCGACAATCAGCCCCAGCATTTT
cdr3_aa: CASSRQGSRDNQPQHF
j_call: TRBJ1-5
d_call: TRBD1
v_call: TRBV7-8
cdr3_length: 16
clone_size: once

cdr3_nt: TGTGCCAGCAGCCAAGGATTTGCTAGCGGGGGGGCATCTAGCACAGATACGCAGTATTTT
cdr3_aa: CASSQGFASGGASSTDTQYF
j_call: TRBJ2-3
d_call: TRBD2
v_call: TRBV4-2
cdr3_length: 20
clone_size: -

cdr3_nt: TGCGCCAGCAGCCAAGCCTGGACATTTTCTGGGGACACCATATATTTT
cdr3_aa: CASSQAWTFSGDTIYF
j_call: TRBJ1-3
d_call: -
v_call: TRBV4-1
cdr3_length: 16
clone_size: -

cdr3_nt: TGCGCCAGCAGCTCGAACCAGGTGACCCAGTACTTC
cdr3_aa: CASSSNQVTQYF
j_call: TRBJ2-5
d_call: -
v_call: TRBV5-1
cdr3_length: 12
clone_size: -

cdr3_nt: TGTGCCAGCAGTGAGGACAGGGCTAAAGAAAAACTGTTTTTT
cdr3_aa: CASSEDRAKEKLFF
j_call: TRBJ1-4
d_call: TRBD1
v_call: TRBV6-1
cdr3_length: 14
clone_size: -

cdr3_nt: TGTGCCAGCAGATCGCGGACAGACGGCTATGGCTACACCTTC
cdr3_aa: CASRSRTDGYGYTF
j_call: TRBJ1-2
d_call: -
v_call: TRBV5-4
cdr3_length: 14
clone_size: -

cdr3_nt: TGCGCCAGCAGACAGGGCAGGGGGAACACTGAAGCTTTCTTT
cdr3_aa: CASRQGRGNTEAFF
j_call: TRBJ1-1
d_call: -
v_call: TRBV5-1
cdr3_length: 14
clone_size: -

cdr3_nt: TGTGCCAGTAGCTCCGGGGGAGGGACGGGGGGTCAGCCCCAGCATTTT
cdr3_aa: CASSSGGGTGGQPQHF
j_call: TRBJ1-5
d_call: -
v_call: TRBV19
cdr3_length: 16
clone_size: -

cdr3_nt: TGTGCCAGCAGTCCAGCGGGAATTAACACAGATACGCAGTATTTT
cdr3_aa: CASSPAGINTDTQYF
j_call: TRBJ2-3
d_call: TRBD2
v_call: TRBV6-5
cdr3_length: 15
clone_size: -

cdr3_nt: TGTGCCAGCAGCAAAGCTCGACAGGTTACTAACTATGGCTACACCTTC
cdr3_aa: CASSKARQVTNYGYTF
j_call: TRBJ1-2
d_call: -
v_call: TRBV21-1
cdr3_length: 16
clone_size: -

cdr3_nt: TGTGCCAGCATCGGGGAAGAAGACCTGAACTATGGCTACACCTTC
cdr3_aa: CASIGEEDLNYGYTF
j_call: TRBJ1-2
d_call: -
v_call: TRBV2
cdr3_length: 15
clone_size: -

cdr3_nt: TGTGCCAGCAGCACCTGGGACAGGGAGGTTGGCGAGCAGTACTTC
cdr3_aa: CASSTWDREVGEQYF
j_call: TRBJ2-7
d_call: TRBD1
v_call: TRBV11-2
cdr3_length: 15
clone_size: once

cdr3_nt: TGTGCCAGCAGCTTACAGGGGATGGCTTTCTTT
cdr3_aa: CASSLQGMAFF
j_call: TRBJ1-1
d_call: -
v_call: TRBV11-2
cdr3_length: 11
clone_size: -

cdr3_nt: TGTGCCAGCACCCCAGGGGTTAGCAATCAGCCCCAGCATTTT
cdr3_aa: CASTPGVSNQPQHF
j_call: TRBJ1-5
d_call: -
v_call: TRBV6-5
cdr3_length: 14
clone_size: few

cdr3_nt: TGCGCCAGCAGCCAAGAAGCAACCGGGAGGGCATATGGCTACACCTTC
cdr3_aa: CASSQEATGRAYGYTF
j_call: TRBJ1-2
d_call: -
v_call: TRBV4-1
cdr3_length: 16
clone_size: -